Listed here is a single T cell receptor beta chain. Its specificity is unknown. The data are from a study of OX40 agonist ivuxolimab in advanced cancers. Study information: Ivuxolimab, which is an agonistic anti-OX40 (CD134) antibody, was administered to the patients. Partial responses were achieved by three patients, of whom one had hepatocellular carcinoma and two had cutaneous melanoma. Study conclusions and caveats: Partial responders dosed at 0.1-3.0 mg/kg displayed clonal expansion ranking among the lowest.

From germline, CDR1 is LNHDA and CDR2 SQIVND (reference sequence). CDR3 length: 16 residues. With 5 bases removed from V and 2 bases from J, the gap between germline ends came to 18 bases. Measured with immunoSEQ multiplex PCR; TCRdb has only the in-frame clones, and not every one. The data show fewer than 75,000 clones, 85% to 90% seen once. Sequenced material: CD4+ or CD8+ T cells sorted from blood, taken in a trial of the OX40 agonist ivuxolimab. The TCR was taken from an adult with an advanced solid tumor such as melanoma, head and neck, liver or kidney cancer. The V and J genes are TRBV19 and TRBJ2-5, with no clear D. This CDR3 reads CASSLHDSRTQETQYF. For the CDR3, the DNA is TGTGCCAGTAGTCTCCACGATTCCAGAACTCAAGAGACCCAGTACTTC.